This T cell receptor (beta chain) was profiled in a study of blood T cells in healthy people across ages. General study results and limits: A strong correlation was found between TCR beta diversity and the percentage of naive T cells.

Notes on this clonotype: Its antigen is currently unknown.

The authors isolated at least 6.5 million PBMCs per sample. This CDR3 has 15 residues. V lost 3 bases and J 6 bases, leaving 18 bases between the germline ends. The germline gives CDR1 SNHLY, CDR2 FYNNEI. The use of a sample-barcoded 5' primer and a J-beta primer mix characterized a second PCR of roughly 6 to 11 cycles. TCRdb independently ran MiXCR on the 5' RACE reads; one entry per CDR3 protein. Of some 1,500,000 distinct CDR3 sequences detected, under 55% appear once; the ten largest clones hold around 4%. The sequenced material came from blood. The genes are TRBV2 and TRBJ2-7, with D unclear. This clonotype was sampled from a woman aged 18-30 years in good health. The CDR3 protein is CASSDRSDGVPEQYF. For the CDR3, the DNA is TGTGCCAGCAGTGATCGATCGGATGGGGTTCCCGAGCAGTACTTC.